This T cell receptor beta chain appears in the sequencing data of a study of T cells after yellow fever vaccination. Study information: Preparing low-cell-number fractions relied on SMART-Seq v4 Ultra Low Input.

Study outcomes and limitations: The CD4 compartment and the CD8 compartment contained a small share of clonotypes in common.

TCRdb analysed the 5' RACE reads with MiXCR anew, one entry per CDR3 protein. Here the sample spans a few hundred thousand distinct CDR3 sequences, approximately 19% being singletons. This clonotype was seen a handful of times. As yet, its antigen is unknown. CDR1 and CDR2 from the germline V gene are SQVTM and ANQGSEA. The CDR3 is 13 residues long. V trimming: 7 bases; J trimming: 1 base; junction bases outside the gene matches: 6. Specimen: PBMCs, collected before the yellow fever booster vaccination. The sequence was obtained from a man aged 18 to 35 who received the YFV17D yellow fever vaccine. This chain connects TRBV29-1 to TRBJ1-1, with 7 bases lining up with TRBD1. The CDR3 DNA sequence: TGCAGCGCCTCAGGACAGGCGAACACTGAAGCTTTCTTT. Protein product: CSASGQANTEAFF.